The 30 T cell receptor beta chains below all came from one sample that was sequenced in a study of shared clonotypes between healthy human individuals. Using immunoSEQ multiplex PCR, the repertoire was profiled, and TCRdb retains in-frame clones only, with some absent. The table shows fewer than 2.5 million clones, with approximately 94% occurring only once. The source material was naive CD4+ T cells from PBMCs. Subset described: CD45RA+ positively selected. The receptors stem from a man younger than 35 in good health. Some clones in this sample may be carry-over from other donors' samples.

This rearrangement joins TRBV29-1 to TRBJ2-5, with 7 bases matching TRBD2. The CDR3 is 14 amino acids. The junction had 7 bases not matched to a gene; V was cut back by 1 base and J by 5 bases. Germline V gene sequence: CDR1 SQVTM, CDR2 ANQGSEA. The CDR3 DNA reads as TGCAGCGTTGAAGGCGGCCCCGGGGGGGAGACCCAGTACTTC. Translated, it gives CSVEGGPGGETQYF.

The chain employs TRBV10-3 and TRBJ2-1; D unresolved. This CDR3 has 14 amino acids. Per the germline V gene, CDR1 is ENHRY and CDR2 is SYGVKD. Trimming removed 3 bases from V and 7 bases from J, with 13 bases in between. CDR3 sequence (DNA): TGTGCCATCAGTGACCCCATATTCGGGAATGAGCAGTTCTTC. Translating it yields CAISDPIFGNEQFF.

V gene TRBV5-4 combines with J gene TRBJ2-1, with 7 bases lining up with TRBD2. Per the germline V gene, CDR1 is SGHNT and CDR2 is YYREEE (reference sequence). The CDR3 length is 15 residues. V shed 0 bases, J shed 6 bases, and the junction held 6 bases outside the gene matches. CDR3 sequence: CASSLVSSGLNEQFF. The CDR3 DNA follows: TGTGCCAGCAGCTTGGTTTCTAGCGGTCTCAATGAGCAGTTCTTC.

The rearrangement uses TRBV5-1 and TRBJ2-7; 8 nucleotides match TRBD2. V was pared by 0 bases and J by 4 bases, with 6 bases of the junction left unmatched. The length of the CDR3 is 15 residues. From germline, CDR1 is SGHRS and CDR2 YFSETQ. CDR3 bases: TGCGCCAGCAGCTTGGAAGCGGGAGTGACATACGAGCAGTACTTC. This gives the protein CASSLEAGVTYEQYF.

In its sample, this clone was seen once. This chain links TRBV28 with TRBJ1-5, with 7 bases aligning to TRBD1. Germline V gives CDR1 MDHEN, CDR2 SYDVKM. J was trimmed by 4 bases and V by 8 bases; bases with no gene match: 8. There are 14 residues in the CDR3. CDR3 bases: TGTGCCAGCTCCACTGGGGACAGTAATCAGCCCCAGCATTTT. This sequence encodes CASSTGDSNQPQHF.

CDR3 sequence reads: CASSPGTEIYNEQFF. Here the CDR3 DNA reads TGTGCCAGCTCACCCGGGACAGAAATTTACAATGAGCAGTTCTTC. J is TRBJ2-1 and V is TRBV18, with 7 bases aligning to TRBD1. J gave up 4 bases and V 3 bases, and 6 bases lay outside the gene matches. The germline CDR1 and CDR2 sequences are KGHSH and LQKENI. The CDR3 is 15 amino acids.

The chain carries TRBV28 and TRBJ1-1; TRBD1 might be the D (6 bases). V was shortened by 6 bases and J by 9 bases, with 17 bases between the two germline ends. The CDR3 has 13 amino acids. The V gene's germline CDR1 is MDHEN and CDR2 SYDVKM. The CDR3 here is CASSPTGYGKAFF. The CDR3 bases are TGTGCCAGCAGCCCAACAGGGTACGGCAAAGCTTTCTTT. Complete variable domain (other parts from reference TRBV28 and TRBJ1-1): DVKVTQSSRYLVKRTGEKVFLECVQDMDHENMFWYRQDPGLGLRLIYFSYDVKMKEKGDIPEGYSVSREKKERFSLILESASTNQTSMYLCASSPTGYGKAFFGQGTRLTVV.

This chain joins TRBV19 and TRBJ1-2; 10 bases match TRBD1. The length of the CDR3 is 13 residues. V lost 9 bases and J lost 8; bases outside the gene matches: 9. Germline values: CDR1 LNHDA, CDR2 SQIVND (reference sequence). In DNA form, the CDR3 reads TGTGCCAGCCACCGGGACAGGGGTGACGGCTACACCTTC. It encodes CASHRDRGDGYTF.

V and J are TRBV15 and TRBJ2-7; no clear D. Germline values: CDR1 LNHNV, CDR2 YYDKDF (reference sequence). The CDR3 is 14 residues long. V was shortened by 0 bases and J by 0 bases, with 6 bases between the two germline ends. CDR3 sequence: CATSREGASYEQYF. The CDR3 DNA follows: TGTGCCACCAGCAGAGAGGGCGCCTCCTACGAGCAGTACTTC.

J is TRBJ1-5 and V is TRBV5-5; D is perhaps TRBD1 (5 bases). The V gene lost 0 bases and the J gene lost 6 bases, with 7 bases spanning the gap. CDR1 and CDR2 (germline): SGHKS, YYEKEE (reference sequence). The CDR3 consists of 13 residues. CDR3: CASSLEGAQPQHF. The CDR3 DNA reads as TGTGCCAGCAGCTTGGAAGGGGCTCAGCCCCAGCATTTT.

This clone was seen a handful of times. The genes are TRBV2 and TRBJ1-2, with a weak D call TRBD1 (6 bases). Between the trimmed V and J ends, which lost 6 bases and 8 bases, there was a span of 16 bases. This CDR3 spans 13 amino acids. The germline gives CDR1 SNHLY, CDR2 FYNNEI. CDR3 DNA sequence: TGTGCCAGCAGCGAACAGGGCTTCGGGGGCTACACCTTC. The encoded protein is CASSEQGFGGYTF.

The chain has TRBV5-1 and TRBJ2-5, with 10 nucleotides matching TRBD2. Per the germline V gene, CDR1 is SGHRS and CDR2 is YFSETQ. The CDR3 consists of 16 residues. The V and J ends lost 2 bases and 0 bases, in that order; junction bases with no gene match: 4. The CDR3 DNA reads as TGCGCCAGCAGCTTCGGACTAGCGGCCTACCAAGAGACCCAGTACTTC. Encoded protein: CASSFGLAAYQETQYF.

The chain has TRBV11-2 and TRBJ1-1; possibly TRBD1 for D (5 bases). The CDR3 runs to 15 residues. Trimming took 5 bases from V and 1 from J, leaving 14 bases between them. Germline V gives CDR1 SGHAT, CDR2 FQNNGV. CDR3 sequence reads: CASSPRQSRNTEAFF. CDR3 bases: TGTGCCAGCAGCCCCCGACAGAGTCGGAACACTGAAGCTTTCTTT.

The rearrangement links TRBV5-8 to TRBJ2-2; 9 bases are shared with TRBD1. The trim removed 3 bases at V and 5 bases at J, leaving 5 bases unmatched. This CDR3 contains 15 residues. Germline V gene lookup returns CDR1 SGHTS and CDR2 YDEGEE. The CDR3 reads CASSSGQGGTGELFF. DNA of the CDR3: TGTGCCAGCAGCTCGGGACAGGGCGGTACCGGGGAGCTGTTTTTT. Based on the CDR3 plus reference TRBV5-8 and TRBJ2-2, the full variable domain is EAGVTQSPTHLIKTRGQQATLRCSPISGHTSVYWYQQALGLGLQFLLWYDEGEERNRGNFPPRFSGRQFPNYSSELNVNALELEDSALYLCASSSGQGGTGELFFGEGSRLTVL.

V is TRBV11-1 and J is TRBJ2-7; 10 nucleotides align to TRBD2. Unmatched junction bases numbered 3, after V lost 1 base and J lost 3 bases. CDR3 length: 15 residues. Germline V gene sequence: CDR1 SGHAT, CDR2 FQDESV (reference sequence). CDR3 nucleotides: TGTGCCAGCAGCTTAGATGGGACTAGCGACTACGAGCAGTACTTC. Its translation: CASSLDGTSDYEQYF.

V gene TRBV18 combines with J gene TRBJ1-5; D ambiguous. Germline-derived CDR1 and CDR2 are KGHSH and LQKENI. The length of the CDR3 is 18 residues. V lost 6 bases and J 0 bases, leaving 21 bases between the germline ends. CDR3 nucleotide sequence: TGTGCCAGCTCGCCGATTAGAACCACCGGCATTAGCAATCAGCCCCAGCATTTT. Amino acid sequence: CASSPIRTTGISNQPQHF.

The chain couples TRBV28 to TRBJ2-7; 7 bases are a match to TRBD1. Germline loops: CDR1 MDHEN, CDR2 SYDVKM. The CDR3 covers 13 residues. J gave up 1 base and V 6 bases, and 3 bases lay outside the gene matches. The CDR3 DNA reads as TGTGCCAGCAGGGGACAGATTTCCTACGAGCAGTACTTC. Its translation is CASRGQISYEQYF. Looking up the rest from reference TRBV28 and TRBJ2-7 gives the full variable domain: DVKVTQSSRYLVKRTGEKVFLECVQDMDHENMFWYRQDPGLGLRLIYFSYDVKMKEKGDIPEGYSVSREKKERFSLILESASTNQTSMYLCASRGQISYEQYFGPGTRLTVT.

The rearrangement links TRBV7-8 to TRBJ2-1; no clear D gene. In germline, CDR1 is SGHVS, CDR2 FQNEAQ. Trimming took off 3 bases at V and 6 bases at J, with 12 bases between the two ends. The CDR3 totals 14 residues. The CDR3 DNA sequence: TGTGCCAGCAGCTTCCCCAGCCCAGGCAATGAGCAGTTCTTC. It translates to CASSFPSPGNEQFF.

J is TRBJ2-1 and V is TRBV7-8; D is unclear. This CDR3 has 16 residues. With 5 bases removed from V and 4 bases from J, the gap between germline ends came to 18 bases. Germline CDR1 and CDR2: SGHVS and FQNEAQ. In nucleotides, the CDR3 is TGTGCCAGCAGCCGCGCCCTAGAGCCCGCATACAATGAGCAGTTCTTC. As protein: CASSRALEPAYNEQFF.

The chain couples TRBV7-2 to TRBJ2-3, with D hard to call. The length of the CDR3 is 13 residues. Germline CDR1 reads SGHTA; CDR2 reads FQGNSA. V was pared by 5 bases and J by 3 bases, with 9 bases between. The CDR3 DNA is TGTGCCAGCAGCCCATCGCATACAGATACGCAGTATTTT. Protein sequence: CASSPSHTDTQYF.

The rearrangement joins TRBV10-1 to TRBJ2-2; 11 nucleotides line up with TRBD2. The germline V gene has CDR1 WNHNN and CDR2 SYGVQD (reference sequence). Trimming took 5 bases from V and 2 from J; bases not matched to a gene: 13. The CDR3 sequence is 19 residues long. The CDR3 DNA reads TGCGCCAGCAGTCCAGGCTGGTTTAGCGGGAGGGCCAACACCGGGGAGCTGTTTTTT. Its protein is CASSPGWFSGRANTGELFF.

The chain joins TRBV7-3 to TRBJ2-2; 11 nucleotides agree with TRBD2. Germline V lookup: CDR1 SGHTA, CDR2 FQGTGA. The CDR3 covers 18 residues. V shed 5 bases and J 4 bases; nucleotides not matched to a gene: 12. The chain's CDR3 is CASSPTPGLAGSTGELFF. The CDR3 nucleotides read TGTGCCAGCAGCCCCACCCCTGGACTAGCGGGCAGCACCGGGGAGCTGTTTTTT. The entire variable domain, with the rest obtained from reference TRBV7-3 and TRBJ2-2, is as follows: GAGVSQTPSNKVTEKGKYVELRCDPISGHTALYWYRQSLGQGPEFLIYFQGTGAADDSGLPNDRFFAVRPEGSVSTLKIQRTERGDSAVYLCASSPTPGLAGSTGELFFGEGSRLTVL.

This clone was observed once. This chain links TRBV19 with TRBJ2-7; weak D call: TRBD1 (6 bases). V was pared by 3 bases and J by 4 bases, with 16 bases between. Germline V gene lookup returns CDR1 LNHDA and CDR2 SQIVND (reference sequence). CDR3 length: 15 residues. The CDR3 sequence: CASSITWDKEYEQYF. CDR3 bases: TGTGCCAGTAGTATTACTTGGGACAAAGAATACGAGCAGTACTTC.

The chain couples TRBV18 to TRBJ2-1, with a weak D call TRBD2 (6 bases). Germline CDR1 reads KGHSH; CDR2 reads LQKENI. Between the trimmed V and J ends, which lost 4 bases and 6 bases, there was a span of 10 bases. There are 13 residues in the CDR3. The DNA of the CDR3 is TGTGCCAGCTCACGGCAGGGAGGCAATGAGCAGTTCTTC. It encodes CASSRQGGNEQFF.

As concerns this clone: The sample contains more than one DNA sequence encoding this CDR3. The gene calls are TRBV11-2 and TRBJ2-3; no clear D gene. The germline gives CDR1 SGHAT, CDR2 FQNNGV. The V gene lost 3 bases and the J gene lost 1 base, with 5 bases spanning the gap. This CDR3 is built from 13 residues. The CDR3 nucleotides are TGTGCCAGCAGCTTCGGAGGCACAGATACGCAGTATTTT. Its translation: CASSFGGTDTQYF.

CDR3 region: CASSLTGGSENQPQHF. The CDR3 nucleotides read TGCGCCAGCAGTTTAACAGGGGGCTCAGAAAATCAGCCCCAGCATTTT. The chain carries TRBV5-1 and TRBJ1-5; the match to TRBD1 covers 9 bases. Losses at the gene ends were 5 bases for V and 4 bases for J; bases not matched to a gene: 10. Germline values: CDR1 SGHRS, CDR2 YFSETQ. This CDR3 is 16 amino acids long.

This clone was recorded once. This sequence joins TRBV9 and TRBJ2-1, with TRBD2 matching 9 bases. Trimming cost V 3 bases and J 5 bases; bases outside gene matches: 30. The CDR3 sequence is 23 residues long. CDR1 and CDR2 (germline): SGDLS, YYNGEE. The CDR3, as DNA: TGTGCCAGCAGCGCCGAGCCCCTAGAGACTAGCGGAAAACATTTAAAGGGTAACAATGAGCAGTTCTTC. Translating gives CASSAEPLETSGKHLKGNNEQFF.

The chain has TRBV2 and TRBJ2-6; weak D call: TRBD1 (5 bases). CDR1 and CDR2 (germline): SNHLY, FYNNEI. Trimming cost V 4 bases and J 0 bases, with 10 bases left between them. The length of the CDR3 is 16 residues. CDR3 DNA sequence: TGTGCCAGCAGTGCAGGGCGCACCTCTGGGGCCAACGTCCTGACTTTC. Translation: CASSAGRTSGANVLTF.

The rearrangement uses TRBV5-1 and TRBJ1-1; 9 nucleotides line up with TRBD1. The germline V gene encodes CDR1 SGHRS and CDR2 YFSETQ. The junction had 7 bases not matched to a gene; V was cut back by 6 bases and J by 1 base. The CDR3 is made up of 15 amino acids. Here the CDR3 DNA reads TGCGCCAGCACTGAACAGGGGGCGGGGAACACTGAAGCTTTCTTT. Its translation is CASTEQGAGNTEAFF.

The V and J genes are TRBV7-6 and TRBJ1-5, with TRBD1 identical over 9 bases. This CDR3 comprises 15 residues. Trimming cost V 2 bases and J 6 bases; bases outside gene matches: 5. CDR1 and CDR2 (germline): SGHVS, FNYEAQ. CDR3 region: CASSLRTGELQPQHF. The CDR3 DNA sequence: TGTGCCAGCAGCTTAAGGACAGGGGAACTTCAGCCCCAGCATTTT.